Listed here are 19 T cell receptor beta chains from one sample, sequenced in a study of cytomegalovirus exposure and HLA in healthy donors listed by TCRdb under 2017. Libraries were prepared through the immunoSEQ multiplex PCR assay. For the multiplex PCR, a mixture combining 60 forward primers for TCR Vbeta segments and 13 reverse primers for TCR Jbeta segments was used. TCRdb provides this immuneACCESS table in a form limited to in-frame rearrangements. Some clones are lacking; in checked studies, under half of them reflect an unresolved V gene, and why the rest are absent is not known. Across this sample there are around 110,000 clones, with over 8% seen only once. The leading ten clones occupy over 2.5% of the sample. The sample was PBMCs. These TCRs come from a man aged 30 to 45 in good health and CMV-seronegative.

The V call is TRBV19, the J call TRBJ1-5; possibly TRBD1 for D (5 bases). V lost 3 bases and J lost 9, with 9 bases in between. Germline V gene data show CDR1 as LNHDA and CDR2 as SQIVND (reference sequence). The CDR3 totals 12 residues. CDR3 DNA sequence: TGTGCCAGTAGTATGGGGGGGTTGCCCCAGCATTTT. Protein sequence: CASSMGGLPQHF.

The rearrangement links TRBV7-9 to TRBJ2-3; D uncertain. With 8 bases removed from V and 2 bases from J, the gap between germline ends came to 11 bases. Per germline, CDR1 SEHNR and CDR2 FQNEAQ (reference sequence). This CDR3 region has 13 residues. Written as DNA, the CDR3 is TGTGCCAGCCGCCCCAGAAACACAGATACGCAGTATTTT. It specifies CASRPRNTDTQYF.

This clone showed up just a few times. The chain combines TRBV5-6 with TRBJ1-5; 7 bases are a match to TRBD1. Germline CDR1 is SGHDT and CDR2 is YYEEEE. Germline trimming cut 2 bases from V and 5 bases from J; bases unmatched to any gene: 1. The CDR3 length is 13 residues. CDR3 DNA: TGTGCCAGCAGCTTTGACAGGGATCAGCCCCAGCATTTT. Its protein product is CASSFDRDQPQHF.

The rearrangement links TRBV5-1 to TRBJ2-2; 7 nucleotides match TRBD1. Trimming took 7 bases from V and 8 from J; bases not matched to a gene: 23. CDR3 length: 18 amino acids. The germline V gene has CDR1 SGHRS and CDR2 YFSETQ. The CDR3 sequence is CASAPTLGGQILPGELFF. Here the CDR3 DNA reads TGCGCCAGCGCTCCAACACTTGGGGGACAGATTTTACCAGGGGAGCTGTTTTTT.

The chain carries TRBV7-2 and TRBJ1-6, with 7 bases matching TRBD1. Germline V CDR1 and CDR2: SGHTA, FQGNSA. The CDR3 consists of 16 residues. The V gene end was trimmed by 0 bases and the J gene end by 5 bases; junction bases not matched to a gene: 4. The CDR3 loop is CASSLAETGNNSPLHF. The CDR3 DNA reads TGTGCCAGCAGCTTAGCGGAGACAGGGAATAATTCACCCCTCCACTTT.

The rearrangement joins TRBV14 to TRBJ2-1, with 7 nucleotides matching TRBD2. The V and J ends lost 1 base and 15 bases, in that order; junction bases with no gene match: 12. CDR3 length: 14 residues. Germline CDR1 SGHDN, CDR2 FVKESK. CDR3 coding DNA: TGTGCCAGCAGCCAAGTTGAACTAGCGAGTAGATGGTTCTTC. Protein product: CASSQVELASRWFF.

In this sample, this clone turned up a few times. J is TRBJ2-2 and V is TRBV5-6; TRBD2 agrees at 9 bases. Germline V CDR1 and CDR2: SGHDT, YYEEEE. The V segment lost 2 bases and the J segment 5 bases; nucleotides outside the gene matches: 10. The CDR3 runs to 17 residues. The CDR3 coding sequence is TGTGCCAGCAGCTTCAAGCGGGGGGCCTTAGGGACCGGGGAGCTGTTTTTT. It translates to CASSFKRGALGTGELFF.

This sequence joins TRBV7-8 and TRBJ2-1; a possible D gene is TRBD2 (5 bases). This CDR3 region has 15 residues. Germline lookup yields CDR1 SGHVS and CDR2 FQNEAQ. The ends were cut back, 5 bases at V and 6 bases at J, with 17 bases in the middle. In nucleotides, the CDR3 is TGTGCCAGCAGCCCACGGACTCATAAGGGCAATGAGCAGTTCTTC. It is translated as CASSPRTHKGNEQFF.

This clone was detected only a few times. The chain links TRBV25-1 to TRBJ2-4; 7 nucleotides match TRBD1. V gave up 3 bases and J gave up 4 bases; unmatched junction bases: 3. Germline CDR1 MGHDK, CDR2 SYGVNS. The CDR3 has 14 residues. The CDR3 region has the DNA TGTGCCAGCAGTGAGGTGGGACAGAAAAACATTCAGTACTTC. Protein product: CASSEVGQKNIQYF.

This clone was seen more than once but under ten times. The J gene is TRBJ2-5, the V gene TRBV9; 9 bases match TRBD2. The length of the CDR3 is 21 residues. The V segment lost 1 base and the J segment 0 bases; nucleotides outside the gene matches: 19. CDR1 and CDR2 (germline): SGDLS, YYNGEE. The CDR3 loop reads CASSVSTQGLSTSGYQETQYF. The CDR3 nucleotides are TGTGCCAGCAGCGTAAGTACCCAGGGTTTGAGTACTAGCGGGTACCAAGAGACCCAGTACTTC.

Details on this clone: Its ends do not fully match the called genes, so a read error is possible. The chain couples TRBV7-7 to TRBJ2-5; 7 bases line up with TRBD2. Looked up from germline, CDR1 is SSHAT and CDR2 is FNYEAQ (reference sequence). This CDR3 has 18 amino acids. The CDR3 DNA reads TGTGCTAGCAGCTTAGGGTTTGGGCTAGCGGACCCACAAGAGACCCAGTACTTC. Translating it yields CASSLGFGLADPQETQYF.

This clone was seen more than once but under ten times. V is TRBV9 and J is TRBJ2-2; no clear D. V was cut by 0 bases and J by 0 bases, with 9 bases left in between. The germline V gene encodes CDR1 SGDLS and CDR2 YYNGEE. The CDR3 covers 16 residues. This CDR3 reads CASSVGQRANTGELFF. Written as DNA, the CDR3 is TGTGCCAGCAGCGTAGGTCAGCGCGCGAACACCGGGGAGCTGTTTTTT.

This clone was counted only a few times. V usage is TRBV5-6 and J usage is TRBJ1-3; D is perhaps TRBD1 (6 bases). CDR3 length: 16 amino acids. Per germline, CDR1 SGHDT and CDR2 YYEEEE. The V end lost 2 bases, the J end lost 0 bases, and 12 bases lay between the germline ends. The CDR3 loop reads CASSFFGRGSGNTIYF. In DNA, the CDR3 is TGTGCCAGCAGCTTCTTCGGCAGGGGCTCTGGAAACACCATATATTTT. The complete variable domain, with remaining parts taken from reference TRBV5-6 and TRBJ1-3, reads DAGVTQSPTHLIKTRGQQVTLRCSPKSGHDTVSWYQQALGQGPQFIFQYYEEEERQRGNFPDRFSGHQFPNYSSELNVNALLLGDSALYLCASSFFGRGSGNTIYFGEGSWLTVV.

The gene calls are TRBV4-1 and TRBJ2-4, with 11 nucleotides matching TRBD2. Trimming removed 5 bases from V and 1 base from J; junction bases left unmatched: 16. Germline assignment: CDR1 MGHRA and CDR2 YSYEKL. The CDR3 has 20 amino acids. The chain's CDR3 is CASSAIEVAGGPKAKNIQYF. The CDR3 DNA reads TGCGCCAGCAGCGCCATTGAGGTAGCGGGAGGGCCGAAGGCCAAAAACATTCAGTACTTC.

CDR3 region: CASSPTGSGNAYNEQFF. CDR3 nucleotides: TGTGCCAGCAGTCCCACCGGTAGCGGAAATGCCTACAATGAGCAGTTCTTC. The genes are TRBV27 and TRBJ2-1; perhaps TRBD2 as D (6 bases). Trimming left V 5 bases short and J 2 bases short, with 19 bases between. Germline V lookup: CDR1 MNHEY, CDR2 SMNVEV (reference sequence). This CDR3 has 17 residues.

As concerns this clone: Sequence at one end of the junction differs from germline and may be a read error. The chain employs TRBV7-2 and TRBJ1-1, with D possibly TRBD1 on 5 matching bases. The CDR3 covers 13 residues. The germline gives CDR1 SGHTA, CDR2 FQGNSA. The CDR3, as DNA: TGTGACAGCAGCTTTCGTGACAGCCTTGAAGCTTTCTTT. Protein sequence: CDSSFRDSLEAFF.

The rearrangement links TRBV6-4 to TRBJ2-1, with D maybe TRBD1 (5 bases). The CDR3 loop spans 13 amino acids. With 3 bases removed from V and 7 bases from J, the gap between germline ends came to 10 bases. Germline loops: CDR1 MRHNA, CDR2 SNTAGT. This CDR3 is CASSETGRNEQFF. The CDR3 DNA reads TGTGCCAGCAGTGAAACAGGACGGAATGAGCAGTTCTTC.

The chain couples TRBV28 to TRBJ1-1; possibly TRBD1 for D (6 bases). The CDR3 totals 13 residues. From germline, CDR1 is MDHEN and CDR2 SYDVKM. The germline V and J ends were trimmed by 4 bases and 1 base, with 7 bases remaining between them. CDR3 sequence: CASSSTGNTEAFF. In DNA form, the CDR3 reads TGTGCCAGCAGTTCGACAGGGAACACTGAAGCTTTCTTT.

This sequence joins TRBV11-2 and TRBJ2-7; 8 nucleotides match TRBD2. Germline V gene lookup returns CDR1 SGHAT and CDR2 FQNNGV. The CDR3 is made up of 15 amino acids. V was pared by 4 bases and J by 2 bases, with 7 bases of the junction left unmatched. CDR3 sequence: CASSSGAGGTYEQYF. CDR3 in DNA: TGTGCCAGCAGCTCCGGGGCGGGAGGTACCTACGAGCAGTACTTC.